The text below deals with one T cell receptor (beta chain). Its specificity is not known. Germline CDR1 MGHRA, CDR2 YSYEKL. The V segment lost 4 bases and the J segment 5 bases; nucleotides outside the gene matches: 13. This CDR3 has 17 amino acids. PCR employed 60 Vbeta and 13 Jbeta primers. Using immunoSEQ multiplex PCR, the repertoire was profiled, and TCRdb retains in-frame clones only, with some absent. The sample shows more than 200,000 clones, roughly 70% of them seen only once. These data are taken from a study of cytomegalovirus exposure and HLA in healthy donors. On the study more broadly: An early data release held 75 million to 100 million unique TCRs from HLA-typed donors. General observations from the study: Accounts indicate the classifier identified cytomegalovirus status with strong specificity and sensitivity. Certain indistinguishable V segments, among them TRBV6-2 and TRBV6-3, were excluded. Presence/absence analyses assumed roughly uniform sequencing depth across donors.

The TCR was taken from a middle-aged man in good health and CMV-seropositive. The specimen was PBMCs. This sequence joins TRBV4-1 and TRBJ1-2; 10 bases fit TRBD1. Here the CDR3 reads CASSPLLGTGAPYGYTF. The CDR3 DNA reads as TGCGCCAGCAGCCCATTACTCGGGACAGGGGCCCCATATGGCTACACCTTC.